Below, 5 T cell receptor beta chains from the same sample are listed, as sequenced in a study of T cell responses to AZD1222 COVID-19 vaccine. Measured with immunoSEQ multiplex PCR; TCRdb has only the in-frame clones, and not every one. The data hold about 150,000 clones, with over 85% observed a single time. The sequencing used peripheral blood, collected on day 0 of AZD1222 vaccination. These receptors were taken from an adult in good health.

V and J are TRBV3-1 (or the pseudogene TRBV3-2) and TRBJ2-2; 11 nucleotides match TRBD2. The CDR3 covers 16 residues. CDR1 and CDR2 from the germline V gene are LGHDT and YNNKEL (reference sequence). The V segment lost 4 bases and the J segment 2 bases; nucleotides outside the gene matches: 3. DNA of the CDR3: TGTGCCAGCAGCCTAACTAGCGGGAGAAACACCGGGGAGCTGTTTTTT. This gives the protein CASSLTSGRNTGELFF.

The V and J genes are TRBV27 and TRBJ1-4; D perhaps matches TRBD1 (5 bases). Germline V gives CDR1 MNHEY, CDR2 SMNVEV (reference sequence). Deletions cut 1 base from V and 7 bases from J, with 16 bases between. This CDR3 has 16 residues. The CDR3 DNA follows: TGTGCCAGCAGTTTATACCGGGACGGGGGAGTTGAAAAACTGTTTTTT. Its translation: CASSLYRDGGVEKLFF.

The genes are TRBV19 and TRBJ2-7; the D gene could be TRBD1 or TRBD2 (5 bases each). The germline gives CDR1 LNHDA, CDR2 SQIVND (reference sequence). The length of the CDR3 is 15 residues. V lost 6 bases and J 0 bases, leaving 15 bases between the germline ends. The CDR3 coding sequence is TGTGCCAGTAGGTCTAGGCAGGGAGACTCCTACGAGCAGTACTTC. This sequence encodes CASRSRQGDSYEQYF.

V usage is TRBV30 and J usage is TRBJ1-1; tentatively, D is TRBD1 (6 bases). Looked up from germline, CDR1 is GTSNPN and CDR2 is SVGIG (reference sequence). The CDR3 has 15 residues. Trimming took 7 bases from V and 0 from J, leaving 18 bases between them. Here the CDR3 DNA reads TGTGCCTCAGTACGCTCAGGGGTTGTGAACACTGAAGCTTTCTTT. Its protein is CASVRSGVVNTEAFF.

This clone was seen more than once but under ten times. The gene calls are TRBV6-4 and TRBJ2-2; 7 bases agree with TRBD1. V shed 9 bases, J shed 0 bases, and the junction held 4 bases outside the gene matches. Germline V gene data show CDR1 as MRHNA and CDR2 as SNTAGT. The CDR3 contains 14 residues. CDR3 coding DNA: TGTGCCAGTCAGACAGGGACGAACACCGGGGAGCTGTTTTTT. Translation gives CASQTGTNTGELFF.